This T cell receptor beta chain was sequenced during a study of T cell responses to AZD1222 COVID-19 vaccine. Profiling relied on immunoSEQ multiplex PCR, and the TCRdb table lists in-frame clones only, not all of them. The data contain roughly 100,000 clones, 88% of them singletons. This CDR3 region has 12 residues. Germline V gene sequence: CDR1 MGHRA, CDR2 YSYEKL. V lost 5 bases to trimming and J lost 8 bases, with 7 bases between them. Regarding the study as a whole: Spike was spanned by vaccine-associated CD4 TCRs, with dominance at 160-218 and 743-854. Donors, mostly white British, included more females; clonal diversity was possibly underestimated.

As for this clone: What it binds is unknown.

This TCR was sampled from an adult in good health. The source was peripheral blood, collected on day 0 of AZD1222 vaccination. The chain carries TRBV4-1 and TRBJ1-6, with a tentative D call TRBD1 (5 bases). The CDR3 nucleotides are TGCGCCAGCAGCTCCAGGGATTCACCCCTCCACTTT. This codes for CASSSRDSPLHF.